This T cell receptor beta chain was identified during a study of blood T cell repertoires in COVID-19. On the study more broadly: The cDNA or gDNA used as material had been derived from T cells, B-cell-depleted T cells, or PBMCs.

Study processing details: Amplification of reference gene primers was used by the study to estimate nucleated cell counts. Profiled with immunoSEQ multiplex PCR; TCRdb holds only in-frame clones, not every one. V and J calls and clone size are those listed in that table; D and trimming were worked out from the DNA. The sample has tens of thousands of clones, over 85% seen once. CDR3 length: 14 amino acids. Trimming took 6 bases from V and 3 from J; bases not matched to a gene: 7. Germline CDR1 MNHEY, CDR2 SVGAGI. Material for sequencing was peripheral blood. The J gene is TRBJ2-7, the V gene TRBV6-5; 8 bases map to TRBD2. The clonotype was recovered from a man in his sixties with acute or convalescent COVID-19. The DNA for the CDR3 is TGTGCCAGCAGGACGGGGGGGACTATCTACGAGCAGTACTTC. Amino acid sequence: CASRTGGTIYEQYF.